This T cell receptor beta chain emerged from a study of CXCR3-negative and CXCR3-positive naive CD8 T cells. The authors prepared UMI-labeled TRB cDNA libraries by 5' RACE. Reanalyzing the 5' RACE reads, TCRdb keeps one entry per CDR3 protein, without DNA. This sample lists about 48,000 distinct CDR3 sequences; its ten largest clones have over 12%. The CDR3 totals 13 residues. The chain recombines TRBV12-3 or TRBV12-4 with TRBJ1-1; TCRdb indicates TRBD1, and absent DNA this call remains unverified. The source material was memory CD8+ T cells from blood. The origin of this receptor is a human donor in good health. Some clones in this sample may be carry-over from other donors' samples. CDR3: CASSLGSGVEAFF.